This entry lists 14 T cell receptor beta chains sequenced from one sample in a study of CD8+CD57+ T cells in acquired aplastic anemia. Patients sequenced had flow cytometry evidence of CD8+CD57+ cell expansion. Using genomic DNA as the template, TCR beta VDJ and CDR3 profiling was carried out. TCRdb re-derived calls from the reads in MiXCR, one entry per CDR3 protein. The table lists 120,000 or so distinct CDR3 sequences, about two fifths of them singletons. The sequencing sample was made of sorted CD4+, CD8+, or CD8+CD57+ T cells (not recorded which) from PBMCs. The receptors originated from a human donor with aplastic anemia.

This clonotype was seen a handful of times. This sequence joins TRBV2 and TRBJ1-6; TRBD1 is a possible D gene (6 bases). Germline V lookup: CDR1 SNHLY, CDR2 FYNNEI. V was clipped by 6 bases and J by 8 bases, with 14 bases between them. The CDR3 runs to 14 residues. CDR3 DNA: TGTGCCAGCAGGCCGGACAGTTGGGATTCACCCCTCCACTTT. This gives the protein CASRPDSWDSPLHF.

Ten or more counts support this clonotype. V usage is TRBV6-2 or TRBV6-3 and J usage is TRBJ1-1; D uncertain. The CDR3 totals 12 residues. V was pared by 6 bases and J by 3 bases, with 8 bases between. From germline, CDR1 is MNHEY and CDR2 SVGEGT. In nucleotides, the CDR3 is TGTGCCAGCAGAAAAACAGACACTGAAGCTTTCTTT. This gives the protein CASRKTDTEAFF.

This clonotype was picked up many times. This chain uses TRBV7-2 with TRBJ1-6; D is possibly TRBD1 (5 bases). The V gene's germline CDR1 is SGHTA and CDR2 FQGNSA. V was clipped by 2 bases and J by 6 bases, with 11 bases between them. This CDR3 spans 15 amino acids. The CDR3 DNA reads as TGTGCCAGCAGCTTATACCCGGGACCTAATTCACCCCTCCACTTT. It specifies CASSLYPGPNSPLHF.

About this clonotype: The junction departs from the called germline gene at one end, perhaps through a read error. The V and J genes are TRBV10-3 and TRBJ1-2; weak D call: TRBD1 (5 bases). Germline loops: CDR1 ENHRY, CDR2 SYGVKD. This CDR3 has 15 residues. In DNA, the CDR3 is TGTGCCACCAGTGTGGGGGAAGGAGCGAACTATGGCTACACCTTC. This codes for CATSVGEGANYGYTF.

This clonotype was detected only a few times. The J gene is TRBJ2-7, the V gene TRBV28; 12 bases match TRBD2. V was pared by 6 bases and J by 0 bases, with 9 bases of the junction left unmatched. This CDR3 region has 17 residues. Germline loops: CDR1 MDHEN, CDR2 SYDVKM. In DNA, the CDR3 is TGTGCCAGCAGGCGACTAGCGGGGGCCTTAAGCTCCTACGAGCAGTACTTC. This translates into CASRRLAGALSSYEQYF.

This clonotype was seen at least ten times. This chain connects TRBV7-2 to TRBJ1-3, with a possible D match to TRBD1 (6 bases). The CDR3 runs to 15 residues. The V end was cut by 8 bases, the J end by 2 bases, with 16 bases between. Germline-derived CDR1 and CDR2 are SGHTA and FQGNSA. The CDR3 is CASRTGNVAGNTIYF. CDR3 bases: TGTGCCAGCCGCACAGGGAACGTGGCTGGAAACACCATATATTTT.

The V call is TRBV20-1, the J call TRBJ2-5; D unresolved. The CDR3 runs 14 residues. Germline V lookup: CDR1 DFQATT, CDR2 SNEGSKA (reference sequence). The V end was cut by 0 bases, the J end by 7 bases, with 15 bases between. The chain's CDR3 is CSARDRSELWTQYF. The CDR3 nucleotides are TGCAGTGCTAGAGACAGGTCGGAGTTATGGACCCAGTACTTC.

This clonotype was observed at least ten times. The V call is TRBV7-2, the J call TRBJ2-5; unclear D gene. CDR3 length: 14 residues. In germline, CDR1 is SGHTA, CDR2 FQGNSA. Trimming stripped 2 bases from V and 5 bases from J, with 12 bases between. As DNA, the CDR3 is TGTGCCAGCAGCTTATTCTTATTCAGGGAGACCCAGTACTTC. Protein sequence: CASSLFLFRETQYF.

This rearrangement joins TRBV9 to TRBJ2-5; 7 bases match TRBD2. Germline V lookup: CDR1 SGDLS, CDR2 YYNGEE. V trimming: 4 bases; J trimming: 2 bases; junction bases outside the gene matches: 5. The CDR3 is 14 residues long. CDR3 region: CASSPMGGQETQYF. DNA of the CDR3: TGTGCCAGCAGCCCAATGGGGGGGCAAGAGACCCAGTACTTC.

Concerning this clonotype: The final CDR3 position lacks the conserved phenylalanine or tryptophan, pointing to a likely read error. No DNA is shown, since the ends of the CDR3 on it are uncertain; the CDR3 is the one TCRdb lists. The gene calls are TRBV7-8 and TRBJ2-6. Germline V CDR1 and CDR2: SGHVS, FQNEAQ. Inclusive of both ends, the CDR3 amounts to 8 amino acids. This CDR3 is CASSSQTS.

There are many counts of this clonotype. V and J are TRBV7-6 and TRBJ2-2; D remains ambiguous. Between the trimmed V and J ends, which lost 1 base and 0 bases, there was a span of 6 bases. The CDR3 sequence is 15 residues long. Germline CDR1 and CDR2: SGHVS and FNYEAQ. The DNA for the CDR3 is TGTGCCAGCAGCTTAGATACCTCGAACACCGGGGAGCTGTTTTTT. It yields the protein CASSLDTSNTGELFF.

This clonotype was recorded many times. The rearrangement uses TRBV9 and TRBJ1-3; the D is unclear. Germline V CDR1 and CDR2: SGDLS, YYNGEE. V gave up 0 bases and J gave up 3 bases, with 13 bases separating them. The CDR3 loop spans 16 amino acids. DNA of the CDR3: TGTGCCAGCAGCGTAGTTGGTCTGGGGTATGGAAACACCATATATTTT. As protein: CASSVVGLGYGNTIYF.

This chain connects TRBV27 to TRBJ1-5; 10 bases line up with TRBD1. The CDR3 totals 15 residues. From germline, CDR1 is MNHEY and CDR2 SMNVEV (reference sequence). V gave up 1 base and J gave up 5 bases; unmatched junction bases: 2. The chain's CDR3 is CASSLLGTGDQPQHF. CDR3 DNA sequence: TGTGCCAGCAGTTTATTAGGGACAGGGGATCAGCCCCAGCATTTT.

This sequence joins TRBV25-1 and TRBJ1-4; D is unresolved. The germline CDR1 and CDR2 sequences are MGHDK and SYGVNS. Trimming shortened V by 6 bases and J by 2 bases, and 19 bases separated the two germline ends. The CDR3 runs 17 residues. The CDR3 protein is CASSRGGVGRTNEKLFF. In DNA, the CDR3 is TGTGCCAGCAGCCGAGGCGGGGTAGGGAGGACTAATGAAAAACTGTTTTTT.